The sequence of this TCR beta chain was determined in a study of blood T cells in healthy people across ages. Through a sample-barcoded 5' primer and a J-beta primer mix, a second PCR was run for about 6 to 12 cycles. TCRdb itself ran the 5' RACE reads through MiXCR, one entry per CDR3 protein. The sample lists about 780,000 distinct CDR3 sequences; roughly 60% were seen once. This clonotype turned up a few times. Germline V CDR1 and CDR2: SGDLS, YYNGEE. There are 14 residues in the CDR3. V lost 0 bases, J lost 0 bases, and 7 bases lay in between. The receptor was derived from a man aged 25-45 years in good health. The sample taken for sequencing was blood. The J gene is TRBJ2-7, the V gene TRBV9; D is unclear. The DNA of the CDR3 is TGTGCCAGCAGCGTAGCAGTGAACTCCTACGAGCAGTACTTC. This translates into CASSVAVNSYEQYF.